The entry below describes one TCR beta chain. Its antigen is still unknown. The ends were cut back, 3 bases at V and 5 bases at J, with 10 bases in the middle. The CDR3 extends over 13 amino acids. Germline values: CDR1 SQVTM, CDR2 ANQGSEA. Making use of molecular barcodes, quantitative 5'-RACE generated TCR beta libraries. TCRdb re-derived calls from the 5' RACE reads in MiXCR, one entry per CDR3 protein. The table lists about 340,000 distinct CDR3 sequences, approximately 14% of them singletons. The sample is drawn from a study of CD8 T cells in ankylosing spondylitis. Findings and limits, study-wide: Reportedly, disease-linked clones are significantly enriched in ankylosing spondylitis patients' matched synovial fluid. Characteristic of ankylosing spondylitis blood, it appeared, was a TCR beta motif comprising fewer than 10 highly homologous variants. Disease-linked clones bore a CD8+ phenotype and were relatively rare in peripheral blood.

This chain uses TRBV29-1 with TRBJ1-4; D is possibly TRBD1 (5 bases). The source material was blood, either unsorted or a sorted T cell fraction (not recorded which). This clonotype was obtained from a male donor with ankylosing spondylitis or in good health (not recorded which). The CDR3 region is CSVDLGGNEKLFF. CDR3 coding DNA: TGCAGCGTTGACCTGGGGGGAAATGAAAAACTGTTTTTT.